The TCR beta chain under discussion was sequenced for a study of T cells after yellow fever vaccination. Study overall: Preparation of the low-cell-number fractions used SMART-Seq v4 Ultra Low Input. Points from the study as a whole: By day 5 rather than day 15, the secondary response had peaked, though it was weaker. Abundant contaminating clonotypes from the bulk population could appear in FACS-sorted repertoires.

Points on this clonotype: The antigen is undetermined.

TCRdb itself ran the 5' RACE reads through MiXCR, one entry per CDR3 protein. The repertoire has more than 450,000 distinct CDR3 sequences, less than 25% of them found once; the top ten carry around 17%. The CDR3 has 13 residues. Between the trimmed V and J ends, which lost 6 bases and 3 bases, there was a span of 9 bases. Germline V CDR1 and CDR2: SEHNR, FQNEAQ (reference sequence). The source was PBMCs, collected roughly 23 days after the first yellow fever vaccination. The TCR comes from a man in his late teens or twenties who received the YFV17D yellow fever vaccine. This chain connects TRBV7-9 to TRBJ2-1, with D possibly being TRBD1 or TRBD2 (5 bases each). The CDR3 reads CASRGPFYNEQFF. The CDR3 region has the DNA TGTGCCAGCAGGGGACCCTTCTACAATGAGCAGTTCTTC. Supplemented by reference TRBV7-9 and TRBJ2-1, the full variable domain reads DTGVSQNPRHKITKRGQNVTFRCDPISEHNRLYWYRQTLGQGPEFLTYFQNEAQLEKSRLLSDRFSAERPKGSFSTLEIQRTEQGDSAMYLCASRGPFYNEQFFGPGTRLTVL.